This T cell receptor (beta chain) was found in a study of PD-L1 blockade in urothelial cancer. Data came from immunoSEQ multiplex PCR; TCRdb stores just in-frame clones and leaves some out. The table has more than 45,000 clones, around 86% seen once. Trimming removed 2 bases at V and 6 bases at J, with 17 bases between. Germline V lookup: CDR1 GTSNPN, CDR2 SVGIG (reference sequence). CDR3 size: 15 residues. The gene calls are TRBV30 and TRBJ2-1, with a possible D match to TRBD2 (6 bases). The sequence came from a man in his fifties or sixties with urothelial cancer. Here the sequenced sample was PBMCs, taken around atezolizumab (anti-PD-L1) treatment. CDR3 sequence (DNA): TGTGCCTGGAGTCCTGGGACTTCTCTCTCCAATGAGCAGTTCTTC. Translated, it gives CAWSPGTSLSNEQFF.